This TCR beta chain was recovered during a study of cytomegalovirus exposure and HLA in healthy donors. In the PCR, 60 Vbeta and 13 Jbeta primers were used. Clones were read by immunoSEQ multiplex PCR, and TCRdb kept only the in-frame ones, dropping some. The sample contains 85,000 to 130,000 clones, roughly 79% of which appear only once. There are 15 residues in the CDR3. The germline V gene encodes CDR1 SNHLY and CDR2 FYNNEI. Between the trimmed V and J ends, which lost 7 bases and 0 bases, there was a span of 13 bases. J is TRBJ2-1 and V is TRBV2; D might be TRBD1 (6 bases). This clonotype originated in a man in his sixties in good health and CMV-seropositive. The sequenced sample was PBMCs. The CDR3 DNA follows: TGTGCCAGCACTCAGGGGCTTCCCTCCTACAATGAGCAGTTCTTC. Amino acid sequence: CASTQGLPSYNEQFF.